Listed below are T cell receptor beta chains from one sample, sequenced in a study of T cell repertoires in cytomegalovirus infection. Using its own MiXCR run on the reads, TCRdb lists one record per CDR3 protein. The sample lists approximately 120,000 distinct CDR3 sequences, less than 30% occurring once. Antigens of these TCRs are unknown. The material was CD8+ T cells from cultured PBMCs, obtained from culture after CMV antigen stimulation. All receptors come from a human donor in good health (CMV status not recorded). Some clones in this sample may be carry-over from other donors' samples. Both conserved end residues are part of each CDR3. Clone size is not always given. Where it is, it says once, few, many or a class for expanded clones.

size	V	J	CDR3
few	TRBV7-6	TRBJ2-5	CASSPKPDPTRETQYF
NA	TRBV5-4	TRBJ1-1	CASSPRTGWTEAFF
many	TRBV7-9	TRBJ2-1	CASSTGTGDSYNEQFF
NA	TRBV27	TRBJ2-3	CASSSRRQGADTQYF
many	TRBV7-8	TRBJ2-7	CASSLVSGDSYEQYF
NA	TRBV7-9	TRBJ1-2	CASSKQGAGGYTF
NA	TRBV6-6	TRBJ2-3	CASSYPGDTQYF
NA	TRBV20-1	TRBJ1-5	CSARVVREGWGNQPQHF
NA	TRBV5-5	TRBJ2-3	CASSPGDSTDTQYF
NA	TRBV6-2/TRBV6-3	TRBJ1-6	CASSYSSGGSPLHF
NA	TRBV9	TRBJ1-1	CASSPRQGLNTEAFF
few	TRBV28	TRBJ1-4	CASSRDRGLREKLFF
NA	TRBV7-8	TRBJ2-5	CASSPTSGTRETQYF
many	TRBV20-1	TRBJ2-1	CSARDPLAGGLDEQFF
NA	TRBV5-8	TRBJ1-6	CASSPDRVGAGSPLHF
many	TRBV12-3/TRBV12-4	TRBJ2-1	CASAPWVAGDEQFF
few	TRBV6-6	TRBJ2-1	CASSRTGDEQFF
few	TRBV19	TRBJ1-1	CASSKVSGFSVTEAFF
NA	TRBV2	TRBJ1-1	CASGPGSTNTEAFF
few	TRBV7-4	TRBJ2-5	CAGDAGTGETQYF
few	TRBV4-2	TRBJ2-3	CASSQELTGGIDTQYF
many	TRBV29-1	TRBJ1-5	CSVQVSGNQPQHF
NA	TRBV7-9	TRBJ2-5	CASNNDIQETQYF
few	TRBV15	TRBJ2-1	CATSGGGYGEQFF
NA	TRBV9	TRBJ2-3	CASSSSSSTDTQYF
few	TRBV12-3/TRBV12-4	TRBJ2-5	CASSLKGLKDFETQYF
NA	TRBV7-9	TRBJ1-2	CASRTKNYGYTF
NA	TRBV6-1	TRBJ2-2	CASSDGGASGRTGELFF
NA	TRBV7-7	TRBJ2-1	CASSLFPRDTVYNEQFF
NA	TRBV18	TRBJ2-1	CASSLQPFDEQFF
few	TRBV12-3/TRBV12-4	TRBJ2-6	CASSLVIPSGANVLTF
few	TRBV4-2	TRBJ2-3	CASSHPREGETTDTQYF
many	TRBV7-6	TRBJ2-1	CASSSGTGKQSEQFF
NA	TRBV3-1	TRBJ2-2	CASSQISGGWTGELFF
few	TRBV28	TRBJ2-1	CASSLGYRSDEQFF
few	TRBV2	TRBJ1-5	CASSEGVTGRAQPQHF
NA	TRBV6-8	TRBJ2-5	CASSYLNQETQYF
many	TRBV11-2	TRBJ2-5	CASSFWAGGMETQYF
NA	TRBV12-3/TRBV12-4	TRBJ2-3	CASSSLLDTQYF
few	TRBV27	TRBJ2-7	CASRFYRDRGSEQYF
NA	TRBV19	TRBJ2-7	CATAPGRITYEQYF
NA	TRBV28	TRBJ1-1	CASSGIGWTEAFF
NA	TRBV7-9	TRBJ2-7	CASSLSNRDEQYF
few	TRBV20-1	TRBJ2-3	CSARFWTHRTDTQYF
NA	TRBV19	TRBJ2-1	CASSIAPGFNEQFF
NA	TRBV12-3/TRBV12-4	TRBJ2-6	CASTGGAGANVLTF
NA	TRBV19	TRBJ2-1	CASSIWVLSSFNEQFF
few	TRBV7-8	TRBJ1-1	CASSLASGPEAFF
NA	TRBV19	TRBJ1-1	CASSIIGKGAFF
few	TRBV7-6	TRBJ2-1	CASSLTEIAGGGEQFF
NA	TRBV9	TRBJ2-1	CASSVAWGTHNEQFF
NA	TRBV5-4	TRBJ2-1	CASSWGLANNEQFF